This record concerns one TCR beta chain sequence. The junction departs from germline at one end; a sequencing error may be responsible. The sample originates from a study of blood T cells in healthy people across ages. Primed by a sample-barcoded 5' primer and a J-beta primer mix, a second PCR proceeded for 7 to 11 cycles. Each cDNA molecule was tagged by a template-switch adaptor with 12 random nucleotides. TCRdb analysed the 5' RACE reads with MiXCR anew, one entry per CDR3 protein. The sample records about 1.4 million distinct CDR3 sequences, roughly 60% being singletons. The individuals who served as donors were healthy Caucasians living in Russia, aged about 6 to 100. The authors extracted at least 6 micrograms of total RNA per sample. Material: blood. This TCR derives from a man younger than 30 in good health.

This CDR3 is CANSQWYGYEQYF. The CDR3 region has the DNA TGTGCCAACAGCCAGTGGTATGGCTACGAGCAGTACTTC. This rearrangement joins TRBV14 to TRBJ2-7; no firm D call. The CDR3 extends over 13 amino acids. The germline V gene encodes CDR1 SGHDN and CDR2 FVKESK.